These T cell receptor beta chains were read from a single sample in a study of a mutant IDH1 vaccine in newly diagnosed glioma. The data were produced by immunoSEQ multiplex PCR, yet TCRdb's version contains in-frame clones alone and is incomplete. The sample includes tens of thousands of clones, around 79% of them seen just once. The sequenced sample was PBMCs, obtained from a glioma patient treated with radiotherapy, temozolomide or both. The receptors originated from a man aged 40-50 years with glioma. Some clones in this sample may be carry-over from other donors' samples. The CDR3 runs from the conserved cysteine through the conserved F or W. The D gene is left open where the match is weak. Clone size is shown for a subset of rows, as once, few, many or a class of expanded clone.

j_gene: TRBJ1-5
abundance: .
len: 13
d_gene: .
v_gene: TRBV30
CDR3aa: CAWNPSGNQPQHF
CDR3nt: TGTGCCTGGAATCCAAGCGGTAATCAGCCCCAGCATTTT

j_gene: TRBJ1-2
abundance: .
len: 13
d_gene: .
v_gene: TRBV2
CDR3aa: CASSFRVDYGYTF
CDR3nt: TGTGCCAGCAGTTTCAGGGTGGACTATGGCTACACCTTC

j_gene: TRBJ1-2
abundance: .
len: 17
d_gene: TRBD1
v_gene: TRBV15
CDR3aa: CATSRDWTQETGRGYTF
CDR3nt: TGTGCCACCAGCAGAGATTGGACCCAGGAGACAGGGAGGGGCTACACCTTC

j_gene: TRBJ1-6
abundance: .
len: 16
d_gene: .
v_gene: TRBV10-3
CDR3aa: CAISDEGRRQNSPLHF
CDR3nt: TGTGCCATCAGTGACGAGGGAAGGAGACAAAATTCACCCCTCCACTTT

j_gene: TRBJ1-5
abundance: .
len: 14
d_gene: TRBD1
v_gene: TRBV7-2
CDR3aa: CASSSDRGPQPQHF
CDR3nt: TGTGCCAGCAGCTCGGACAGGGGGCCTCAGCCCCAGCATTTT

j_gene: TRBJ1-2
abundance: once
len: 12
d_gene: .
v_gene: TRBV30
CDR3aa: CAWSVTFYGYTF
CDR3nt: TGTGCCTGGAGTGTGACATTCTATGGCTACACCTTC

j_gene: TRBJ2-7
abundance: .
len: 15
d_gene: TRBD2
v_gene: TRBV5-8
CDR3aa: CASSQRTSGAYEQYF
CDR3nt: TGTGCCAGCAGCCAGCGGACTAGCGGGGCCTACGAGCAGTACTTC

j_gene: TRBJ2-7
abundance: once
len: 13
d_gene: .
v_gene: TRBV5-5
CDR3aa: CASSQMGAFEQYF
CDR3nt: TGTGCCAGCAGCCAGATGGGGGCGTTCGAGCAGTACTTC

j_gene: TRBJ2-4
abundance: .
len: 12
d_gene: TRBD1
v_gene: TRBV6-5
CDR3aa: CASSTTPQGDYF
CDR3nt: TGTGCCAGCAGTACCACTCCACAGGGGGACTACTTC

j_gene: TRBJ1-1
abundance: .
len: 14
d_gene: .
v_gene: TRBV9
CDR3aa: CASSVVEGAPEAFF
CDR3nt: TGTGCCAGCAGCGTAGTAGAGGGCGCCCCTGAAGCTTTCTTT

j_gene: TRBJ2-7
abundance: .
len: 14
d_gene: .
v_gene: TRBV6-1
CDR3aa: CASSGRVSAYEQYF
CDR3nt: TGTGCCAGCAGTGGCAGGGTTTCGGCCTACGAGCAGTACTTC

j_gene: TRBJ2-3
abundance: .
len: 13
d_gene: .
v_gene: TRBV27
CDR3aa: CASSHRSTDTQYF
CDR3nt: TGTGCCAGCAGTCACCGGAGCACAGATACGCAGTATTTT

j_gene: TRBJ1-5
abundance: .
len: 15
d_gene: TRBD1
v_gene: TRBV2
CDR3aa: CASSGQGGSNQPQHF
CDR3nt: TGTGCCAGCAGCGGACAGGGAGGGAGCAATCAGCCCCAGCATTTT

j_gene: TRBJ2-7
abundance: once
len: 15
d_gene: TRBD1
v_gene: TRBV7-8
CDR3aa: CASSLMTGGLSEQYF
CDR3nt: TGTGCCAGCAGCTTAATGACAGGGGGCCTAAGCGAGCAGTACTTC

j_gene: TRBJ2-5
abundance: .
len: 13
d_gene: .
v_gene: TRBV2
CDR3aa: CASRRGVLETQYF
CDR3nt: TGTGCCAGCAGGAGGGGGGTATTAGAGACCCAGTACTTC

j_gene: TRBJ1-1
abundance: .
len: 11
d_gene: .
v_gene: TRBV6-5
CDR3aa: CASRVGGVAFF
CDR3nt: TGTGCCAGCAGGGTAGGGGGGGTAGCTTTCTTT

j_gene: TRBJ1-1
abundance: few
len: 15
d_gene: .
v_gene: TRBV5-1
CDR3aa: CASSLREGGNTEAFF
CDR3nt: TGCGCCAGCAGCTTGAGGGAGGGTGGGAACACTGAAGCTTTCTTT

j_gene: TRBJ1-4
abundance: .
len: 14
d_gene: .
v_gene: TRBV5-1
CDR3aa: CASTSGRRDEKLFF
CDR3nt: TGCGCCAGCACCTCCGGAAGGAGGGATGAAAAACTGTTTTTT

j_gene: TRBJ1-1
abundance: .
len: 13
d_gene: .
v_gene: TRBV5-1
CDR3aa: CASNGQLNTEAFF
CDR3nt: TGCGCCAGCAATGGACAATTGAACACTGAAGCTTTCTTT

j_gene: TRBJ1-3
abundance: .
len: 15
d_gene: TRBD1
v_gene: TRBV30
CDR3aa: CAWSVPDRVRDTIYF
CDR3nt: TGTGCCTGGAGTGTCCCAGACAGGGTTCGGGACACCATATATTTT

j_gene: TRBJ2-7
abundance: .
len: 14
d_gene: .
v_gene: TRBV7-9
CDR3aa: CASSLQGLGYEQYF
CDR3nt: TGTGCCAGCAGCTTACAGGGTCTGGGGTACGAGCAGTACTTC

j_gene: TRBJ2-4
abundance: .
len: 14
d_gene: .
v_gene: TRBV18
CDR3aa: CASSQQVAKNIQYF
CDR3nt: TGTGCCAGCTCACAACAGGTAGCCAAAAACATTCAGTACTTC

j_gene: TRBJ2-5
abundance: .
len: 14
d_gene: TRBD1
v_gene: TRBV6-6
CDR3aa: CASSYRQGGETQYF
CDR3nt: TGTGCCAGCAGTTACCGACAGGGTGGGGAGACCCAGTACTTC

j_gene: TRBJ2-6
abundance: .
len: 13
d_gene: .
v_gene: TRBV27
CDR3aa: CASSLSWANVLTF
CDR3nt: TGTGCCAGCAGTTTGAGTTGGGCCAACGTCCTGACTTTC

j_gene: TRBJ1-2
abundance: few
len: 14
d_gene: .
v_gene: TRBV9
CDR3aa: CASSVRAGSYGYTF
CDR3nt: TGTGCCAGCAGCGTAAGAGCTGGGAGTTATGGCTACACCTTC

j_gene: TRBJ1-2
abundance: .
len: 15
d_gene: .
v_gene: TRBV5-1
CDR3aa: CASSSSRDLNYGYTF
CDR3nt: TGCGCCAGCAGCTCAAGCAGGGATCTTAACTATGGCTACACCTTC

j_gene: TRBJ2-7
abundance: .
len: 16
d_gene: TRBD1
v_gene: TRBV19
CDR3aa: CASSIGTGLLSYEQYF
CDR3nt: TGTGCCAGTAGTATCGGGACAGGTCTCCTCTCCTACGAGCAGTACTTC

j_gene: TRBJ1-3
abundance: .
len: 17
d_gene: TRBD1
v_gene: TRBV5-1
CDR3aa: CASSLDGGTGSGNTIYF
CDR3nt: TGCGCCAGCAGCTTAGACGGCGGGACAGGGTCGGGAAACACCATATATTTT

j_gene: TRBJ1-6
abundance: few
len: 13
d_gene: .
v_gene: TRBV10-3
CDR3aa: CAISEPGVSPLHF
CDR3nt: TGTGCCATCAGTGAGCCCGGGGTTTCACCCCTCCACTTT

j_gene: TRBJ2-3
abundance: .
len: 15
d_gene: TRBD2
v_gene: TRBV5-4
CDR3aa: CASSFSGGPSYTQYF
CDR3nt: TGTGCCAGCAGCTTTAGCGGGGGGCCCTCTTATACGCAGTATTTT

j_gene: TRBJ2-5
abundance: .
len: 15
d_gene: .
v_gene: TRBV6-5
CDR3aa: CASSPRGDRQETQYF
CDR3nt: TGTGCCAGCAGCCCACGGGGGGACAGACAAGAGACCCAGTACTTC

j_gene: TRBJ1-5
abundance: .
len: 18
d_gene: .
v_gene: TRBV19
CDR3aa: CASGARGSGGPSNQPQHF
CDR3nt: TGTGCCAGTGGAGCCAGGGGCTCGGGGGGGCCTTCCAATCAGCCCCAGCATTTT

j_gene: TRBJ1-1
abundance: .
len: 11
d_gene: .
v_gene: TRBV20-1
CDR3aa: CSASEVTEAFF
CDR3nt: TGCAGTGCTAGCGAGGTAACTGAAGCTTTCTTT

j_gene: TRBJ2-1
abundance: .
len: 11
d_gene: TRBD2
v_gene: TRBV6-5
CDR3aa: CASRLAGEQFF
CDR3nt: TGTGCCAGCAGGCTAGCGGGGGAGCAGTTCTTC

j_gene: TRBJ2-7
abundance: few
len: 15
d_gene: .
v_gene: TRBV18
CDR3aa: CASSPSSGTSYEQYF
CDR3nt: TGTGCCAGCTCACCGTCTTCAGGGACCTCCTACGAGCAGTACTTC

j_gene: TRBJ1-1
abundance: .
len: 14
d_gene: .
v_gene: TRBV29-1
CDR3aa: CSVARPLSNTEAFF
CDR3nt: TGCAGCGTTGCCCGACCCCTCTCGAACACTGAAGCTTTCTTT

j_gene: TRBJ1-1
abundance: .
len: 14
d_gene: TRBD1
v_gene: TRBV6-6
CDR3aa: CASTPTGTTTEAFF
CDR3nt: TGTGCCAGCACTCCGACAGGGACGACCACTGAAGCTTTCTTT

j_gene: TRBJ1-2
abundance: .
len: 13
d_gene: TRBD1
v_gene: TRBV19
CDR3aa: CASRAGGHDGYTF
CDR3nt: TGTGCCAGTAGGGCAGGGGGACATGATGGCTACACCTTC

j_gene: TRBJ1-2
abundance: .
len: 14
d_gene: .
v_gene: TRBV6-1
CDR3aa: CASKQGHLDYGYTF
CDR3nt: TGTGCCAGCAAACAGGGACACCTGGACTATGGCTACACCTTC

j_gene: TRBJ2-5
abundance: .
len: 15
d_gene: .
v_gene: TRBV5-1
CDR3aa: CASSLGQGGQETQYF
CDR3nt: TGCGCCAGCAGCTTAGGGCAGGGCGGCCAAGAGACCCAGTACTTC

j_gene: TRBJ2-7
abundance: .
len: 13
d_gene: .
v_gene: TRBV6-5
CDR3aa: CATQVGWSYEQYF
CDR3nt: TGTGCCACCCAAGTCGGCTGGTCCTACGAGCAGTACTTC

j_gene: TRBJ2-1
abundance: .
len: 16
d_gene: TRBD2
v_gene: TRBV7-8
CDR3aa: CASSLASGGAYNEQFF
CDR3nt: TGTGCCAGCAGCTTAGCTAGCGGGGGGGCCTACAATGAGCAGTTCTTC

j_gene: TRBJ1-2
abundance: few
len: 14
d_gene: .
v_gene: TRBV2
CDR3aa: CASSDFRGRRGYTF
CDR3nt: TGTGCCAGCAGTGATTTCCGGGGGCGAAGGGGCTACACCTTC

j_gene: TRBJ1-1
abundance: .
len: 14
d_gene: .
v_gene: TRBV7-9
CDR3aa: CASSYGPPNTEAFF
CDR3nt: TGTGCCAGCAGCTATGGACCGCCCAACACTGAAGCTTTCTTT

j_gene: TRBJ2-7
abundance: .
len: 12
d_gene: TRBD1
v_gene: TRBV2
CDR3aa: CASKGGPYEQYF
CDR3nt: TGTGCCAGCAAAGGGGGCCCTTACGAGCAGTACTTC

j_gene: TRBJ1-1
abundance: .
len: 16
d_gene: TRBD1
v_gene: TRBV18
CDR3aa: CASSLVSGTVNTEAFF
CDR3nt: TGTGCCAGCTCACTTGTTTCCGGGACAGTGAACACTGAAGCTTTCTTT

j_gene: TRBJ1-2
abundance: .
len: 12
d_gene: .
v_gene: TRBV7-9
CDR3aa: CASRGTNYGYTF
CDR3nt: TGTGCCAGCAGGGGGACTAACTATGGCTACACCTTC